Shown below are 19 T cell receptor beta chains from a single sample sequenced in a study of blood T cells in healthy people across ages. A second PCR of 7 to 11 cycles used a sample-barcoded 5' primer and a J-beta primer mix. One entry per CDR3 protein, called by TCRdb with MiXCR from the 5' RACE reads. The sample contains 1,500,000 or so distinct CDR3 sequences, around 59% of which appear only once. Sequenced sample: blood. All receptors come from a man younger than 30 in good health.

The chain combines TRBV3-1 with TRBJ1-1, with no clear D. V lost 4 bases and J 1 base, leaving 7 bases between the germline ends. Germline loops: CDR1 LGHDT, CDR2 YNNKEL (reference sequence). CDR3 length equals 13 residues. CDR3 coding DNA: TGTGCCAGCAGCCTCCGACGGAACACTGAAGCTTTCTTT. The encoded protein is CASSLRRNTEAFF.

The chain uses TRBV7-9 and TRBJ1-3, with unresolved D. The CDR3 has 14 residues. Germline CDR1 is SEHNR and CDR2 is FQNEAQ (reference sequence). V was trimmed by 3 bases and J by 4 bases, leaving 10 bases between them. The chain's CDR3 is CASSFLKEGNTIYF. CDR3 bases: TGTGCCAGCAGCTTCCTTAAGGAGGGAAACACCATATATTTT.

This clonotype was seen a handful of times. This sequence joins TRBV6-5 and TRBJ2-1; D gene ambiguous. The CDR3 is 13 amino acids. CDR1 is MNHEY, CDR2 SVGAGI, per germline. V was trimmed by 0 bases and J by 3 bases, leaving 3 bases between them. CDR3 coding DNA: TGTGCCAGCAGTTACTCGAACTACAATGAGCAGTTCTTC. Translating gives CASSYSNYNEQFF.

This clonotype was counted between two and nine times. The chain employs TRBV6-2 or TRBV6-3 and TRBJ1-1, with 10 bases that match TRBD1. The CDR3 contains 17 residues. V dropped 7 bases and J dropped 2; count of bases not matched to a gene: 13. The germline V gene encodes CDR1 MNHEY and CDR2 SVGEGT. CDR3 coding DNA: TGTGCCAGCACCGACCGGGACAGGGGACTCCAAAACACTGAAGCTTTCTTT. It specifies CASTDRDRGLQNTEAFF.

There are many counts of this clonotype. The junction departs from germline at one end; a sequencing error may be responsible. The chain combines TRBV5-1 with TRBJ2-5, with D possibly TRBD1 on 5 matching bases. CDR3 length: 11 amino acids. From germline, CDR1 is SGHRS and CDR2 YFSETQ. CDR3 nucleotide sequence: TGTGCCAGCAGGGACCAAGAGACCCAGTACTTC. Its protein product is CASRDQETQYF.

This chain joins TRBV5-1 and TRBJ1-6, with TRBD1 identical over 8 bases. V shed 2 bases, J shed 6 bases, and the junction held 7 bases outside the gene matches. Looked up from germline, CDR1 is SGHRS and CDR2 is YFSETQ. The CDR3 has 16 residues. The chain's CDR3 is CASSFQTGEGNSPLHF. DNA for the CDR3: TGCGCCAGCAGCTTCCAGACAGGGGAAGGTAATTCACCCCTCCACTTT. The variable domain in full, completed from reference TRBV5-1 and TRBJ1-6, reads KAGVTQTPRYLIKTRGQQVTLSCSPISGHRSVSWYQQTPGQGLQFLFEYFSETQRNKGNFPGRFSGRQFSNSRSEMNVSTLELGDSALYLCASSFQTGEGNSPLHFGNGTRLTVT.

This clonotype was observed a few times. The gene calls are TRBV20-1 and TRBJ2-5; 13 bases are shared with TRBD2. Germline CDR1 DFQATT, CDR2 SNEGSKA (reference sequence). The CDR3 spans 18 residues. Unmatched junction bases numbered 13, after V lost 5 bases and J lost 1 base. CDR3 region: CSAPQTGTSGAIQETQYF. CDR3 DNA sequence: TGCAGTGCTCCGCAGACAGGGACTAGCGGGGCAATCCAAGAGACCCAGTACTTC.

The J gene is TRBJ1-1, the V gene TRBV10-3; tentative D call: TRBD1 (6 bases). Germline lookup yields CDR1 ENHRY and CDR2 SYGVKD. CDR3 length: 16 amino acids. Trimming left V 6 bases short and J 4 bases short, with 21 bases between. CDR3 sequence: CAISDNTDRSTTEAFF. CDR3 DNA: TGTGCCATCAGCGACAACACGGACAGATCTACCACTGAAGCTTTCTTT.

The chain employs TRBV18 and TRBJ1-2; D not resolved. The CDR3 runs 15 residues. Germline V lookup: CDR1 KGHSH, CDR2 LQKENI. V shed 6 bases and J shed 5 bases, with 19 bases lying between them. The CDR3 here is CASSQESPQTYGYTF. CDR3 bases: TGTGCCAGCTCCCAGGAGAGTCCTCAAACATATGGCTACACCTTC.

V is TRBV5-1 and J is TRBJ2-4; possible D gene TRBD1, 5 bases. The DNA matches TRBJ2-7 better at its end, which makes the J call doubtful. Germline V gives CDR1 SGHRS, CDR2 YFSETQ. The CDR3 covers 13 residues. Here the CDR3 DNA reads TGCGCCAGCAGCTTGGGGGGCCAAATCGAGCAGTACTTC. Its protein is CASSLGGQIEQYF.

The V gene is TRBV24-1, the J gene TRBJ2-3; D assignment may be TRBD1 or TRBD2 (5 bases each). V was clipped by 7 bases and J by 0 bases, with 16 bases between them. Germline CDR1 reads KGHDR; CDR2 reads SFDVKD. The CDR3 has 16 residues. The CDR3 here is CATSDPGRDSTDTQYF. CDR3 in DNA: TGTGCCACCAGCGATCCGGGACGAGATAGCACAGATACGCAGTATTTT.

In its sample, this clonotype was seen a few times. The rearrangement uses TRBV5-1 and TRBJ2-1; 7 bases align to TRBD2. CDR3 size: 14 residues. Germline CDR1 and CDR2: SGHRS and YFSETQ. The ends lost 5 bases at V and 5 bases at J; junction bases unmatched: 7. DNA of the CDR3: TGCGCCAGCAGTTGGTCTAGCGGAGACAATGAGCAGTTCTTC. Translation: CASSWSSGDNEQFF.

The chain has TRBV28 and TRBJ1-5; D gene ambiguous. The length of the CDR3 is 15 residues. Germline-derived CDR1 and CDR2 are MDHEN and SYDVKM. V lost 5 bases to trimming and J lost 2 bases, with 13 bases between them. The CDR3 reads CASSPRADRNQPQHF. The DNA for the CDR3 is TGTGCCAGCAGTCCCCGGGCCGACCGCAATCAGCCCCAGCATTTT.

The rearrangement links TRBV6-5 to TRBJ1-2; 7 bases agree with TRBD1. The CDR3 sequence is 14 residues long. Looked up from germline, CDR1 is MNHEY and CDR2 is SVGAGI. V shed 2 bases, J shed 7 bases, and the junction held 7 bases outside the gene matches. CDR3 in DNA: TGTGCCAGCAGTTACACACAGGGGATAGGTGGCTACACCTTC. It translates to CASSYTQGIGGYTF.

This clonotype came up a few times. CDR3 in amino acids: CASSLIGGTGVDTQYF. For the CDR3, the DNA is TGTGCCAGCAGCTTAATTGGCGGCACGGGGGTAGATACGCAGTATTTT. This rearrangement joins TRBV7-6 to TRBJ2-3, with D possibly being TRBD2 (6 bases). This CDR3 region has 16 residues. Trimming removed 2 bases from V and 5 bases from J, with 17 bases in between. Germline assignment: CDR1 SGHVS and CDR2 FNYEAQ.

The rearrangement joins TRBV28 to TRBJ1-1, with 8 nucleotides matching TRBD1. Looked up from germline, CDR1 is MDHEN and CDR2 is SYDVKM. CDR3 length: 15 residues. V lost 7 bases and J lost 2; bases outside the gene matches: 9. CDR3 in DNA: TGTGCCAGCATAAGAACGGGGACAGGTAACACTGAAGCTTTCTTT. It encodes CASIRTGTGNTEAFF.

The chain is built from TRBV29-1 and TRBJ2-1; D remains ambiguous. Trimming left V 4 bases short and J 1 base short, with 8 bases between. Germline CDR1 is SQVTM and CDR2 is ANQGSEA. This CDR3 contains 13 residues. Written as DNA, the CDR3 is TGCAGCGTTGCCCGAGTATCCTACAATGAGCAGTTCTTC. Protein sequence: CSVARVSYNEQFF.

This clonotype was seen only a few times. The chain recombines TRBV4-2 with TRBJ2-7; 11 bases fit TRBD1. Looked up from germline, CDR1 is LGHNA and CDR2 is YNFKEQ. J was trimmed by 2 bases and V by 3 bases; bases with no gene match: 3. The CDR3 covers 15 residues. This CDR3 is CASSHEGQGAYEQYF. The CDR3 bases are TGTGCCAGCAGCCATGAGGGACAGGGGGCCTACGAGCAGTACTTC.

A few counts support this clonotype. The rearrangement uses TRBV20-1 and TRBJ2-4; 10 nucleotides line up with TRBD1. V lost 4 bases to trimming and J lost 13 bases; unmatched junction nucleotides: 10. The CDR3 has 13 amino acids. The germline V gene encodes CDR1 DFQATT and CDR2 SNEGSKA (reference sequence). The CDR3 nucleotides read TGCAGTGCTACAGACAGGGGGCTGGGAGAGCAGTACTTC. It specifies CSATDRGLGEQYF.